The clone carrying this TCR beta chain was recorded at least ten times. What it recognizes is unknown. Germline lookup yields CDR1 DFQATT and CDR2 SNEGSKA (reference sequence). V was shortened by 0 bases and J by 0 bases, with 9 bases between the two germline ends. CDR3 length: 16 residues. Unique molecular identifiers were incorporated during preparation of the TCRbeta library. Using its own MiXCR run on the PCR reads, TCRdb lists one record per CDR3 protein. This sample yields some 300,000 distinct CDR3 sequences, of which over 7.5% are seen a single time; 9.1% belongs to the top ten. This entry belongs to a study of T-cell reconstitution after alpha-beta-depleted transplantation in children. Study-wide findings and caveats: By one year post-transplant, T-cell counts and diversity largely arose from T cells that were newly produced.

The J gene is TRBJ2-6, the V gene TRBV20-1; D remains unclear. The TCR comes from a female patient between 2 and 15 years old who had a stem cell transplant for Fanconi anemia, so the T cells may come from the graft donor. Source: peripheral blood, taken 360 days after TCRalphabeta/CD19-depleted stem cell transplant. The CDR3 DNA reads as TGCAGTGCTAGAGATGGCAGGAGCTCTGGGGCCAACGTCCTGACTTTC. Its protein is CSARDGRSSGANVLTF.